Presented here are 25 T cell receptor beta chains from one specimen sequenced in a study of blood T cells in healthy people across ages. A second PCR, run for roughly 7 to 12 cycles, used a sample-barcoded 5' primer plus a J-beta primer mix. TCRdb reprocessed the 5' RACE reads with MiXCR, giving one entry per CDR3 protein. Altogether 380,000 or so distinct CDR3 sequences are present, 45% to 65% being singletons, with the ten largest covering about 54%. The sequenced sample was blood. These receptors were collected from a man between 60 and 70 years old in good health.

There are a few counts of this clonotype. V usage is TRBV7-2 and J usage is TRBJ2-3; 7 nucleotides match TRBD2. Per germline, CDR1 SGHTA and CDR2 FQGNSA. Trimming cost V 1 base and J 6 bases; bases outside gene matches: 10. The CDR3 spans 16 residues. Here the CDR3 DNA reads TGTGCCAGCAGCTTAGATTCGGGACTAAAGGCCGATACGCAGTATTTT. Residues: CASSLDSGLKADTQYF.

This clonotype came up a few times. The chain joins TRBV7-2 to TRBJ2-5; a possible D gene is TRBD2 (6 bases). CDR1 and CDR2 from the germline V gene are SGHTA and FQGNSA. Trimming took off 2 bases at V and 2 bases at J, with 12 bases between the two ends. The CDR3 runs 15 residues. The CDR3 DNA sequence: TGTGCCAGCAGCTTATATTCGCGGGGACAAGAGACCCAGTACTTC. Translated: CASSLYSRGQETQYF.

The gene calls are TRBV25-1 and TRBJ2-5; no definite D call. Germline-derived CDR1 and CDR2 are MGHDK and SYGVNS. Trimming shortened V by 6 bases and J by 4 bases, and 15 bases separated the two germline ends. This CDR3 has 14 residues. The CDR3: CASRPVRTGETQYF. CDR3 in DNA: TGTGCCAGCAGACCGGTGAGGACCGGAGAGACCCAGTACTTC.

On this clonotype itself: An end of the junction does not agree with germline; a read error may underlie this. V gene TRBV6-2 or TRBV6-3 combines with J gene TRBJ1-5; no reliable D call. The CDR3 is 12 residues long. CDR1 MNHEY and CDR2 SVGEGT come from the germline V gene. The CDR3 region has the DNA TGTGCCAGCAGTTATAGCCATCAGCCCCGGCATTTT. Protein: CASSYSHQPRHF.

This clonotype was seen more than once but under ten times. The chain combines TRBV14 with TRBJ2-6; 7 bases line up with TRBD1. The CDR3 has 17 amino acids. Trimming cost V 0 bases and J 3 bases; bases outside gene matches: 5. Germline V CDR1 and CDR2: SGHDN, FVKESK. As DNA, the CDR3 is TGTGCCAGCAGCCAAGATCTCACAGGGGATGGGGCCAACGTCCTGACTTTC. Its protein product is CASSQDLTGDGANVLTF.

To note about this clonotype: This may be a read error, as it is one base from a much larger clone. This chain uses TRBV29-1 with TRBJ2-5, with D uncertain. The ends were cut back, 4 bases at V and 4 bases at J, with 13 bases in the middle. The germline CDR1 and CDR2 sequences are SQVTM and ANQGSEA. The CDR3 totals 13 residues. CDR3 in amino acids: CSVGGWPSETQYF. The CDR3 DNA follows: TGCAGCGTTGGGGGATGGCCGTCAGAGACCCAGTACTTC.

Points on this clonotype: A much more abundant neighbour one base away suggests this may be a read error. The gene calls are TRBV12-3 or TRBV12-4 and TRBJ2-5; D might be TRBD2 (5 bases). The CDR3 is 15 residues long. CDR3 region: CANSPARTRQETQYF. Here the CDR3 DNA reads TGTGCCAACAGTCCAGCGAGGACTCGCCAAGAGACCCAGTACTTC.

Of note for this clonotype: The junction departs from germline at one end; a sequencing error may be responsible. The V and J genes are TRBV11-2 and TRBJ1-5; 9 bases match TRBD1. The CDR3 length is 15 residues. CDR1 SGHAT and CDR2 FQNNGV come from the germline V gene. CDR3 sequence: CASSLAQGAIQSQHF. In DNA, the CDR3 is TGTGCCAGCAGCTTAGCACAGGGGGCCATTCAGTCCCAGCATTTT.

The rearrangement joins TRBV6-1 to TRBJ2-1; TRBD1 is a possible D gene (6 bases). CDR3 length equals 15 residues. The V end was cut by 4 bases, the J end by 6 bases, with 16 bases between. Germline CDR1 and CDR2: MNHNS and SASEGT. The DNA of the CDR3 is TGTGCCAGCAGTGGCCGGGACAAGGTCATCAATGAGCAGTTCTTC. Protein product: CASSGRDKVINEQFF.

The genes are TRBV29-1 and TRBJ1-2, with D hard to call. The germline V gene has CDR1 SQVTM and CDR2 ANQGSEA. CDR3 length: 15 residues. Trimming took 4 bases from V and 6 from J, leaving 21 bases between them. The CDR3 DNA follows: TGCAGCGTTGGTCCAGAGACCGGGGAACGAGATGGCTACACCTTC. Protein: CSVGPETGERDGYTF.

This rearrangement joins TRBV7-9 to TRBJ2-7; TRBD2 is a possible D gene (6 bases). V was cut by 4 bases and J by 0 bases, with 10 bases left in between. The germline V gene has CDR1 SEHNR and CDR2 FQNEAQ (reference sequence). This CDR3 is built from 14 residues. CDR3 amino acids: CASSYSGSSYEQYF. In DNA, the CDR3 is TGTGCCAGCAGCTATTCCGGGAGCTCCTACGAGCAGTACTTC.

The rearrangement uses TRBV7-3 and TRBJ2-1; D is unclear. The germline V gene has CDR1 SGHTA and CDR2 FQGTGA. CDR3 size: 15 residues. V was shortened by 5 bases and J by 2 bases, with 13 bases between the two germline ends. CDR3 sequence (DNA): TGTGCCAGCAGCGCCGACTCATACCCCTACAATGAGCAGTTCTTC. Amino acids: CASSADSYPYNEQFF.

This clonotype was detected only a few times. J is TRBJ2-7 and V is TRBV12-3 or TRBV12-4; maybe TRBD2 (5 bases). The CDR3 runs 15 residues. Between the trimmed V and J ends, which lost 5 bases and 2 bases, there was a span of 16 bases. The CDR3 loop is CASSPAGLLAYEQYF. The DNA for the CDR3 is TGTGCCAGCAGTCCGGCGGGCCTCTTGGCCTACGAGCAGTACTTC.

Points on this clonotype: The junction differs from germline at one of its ends, possibly a read error. The chain links TRBV29-1 to TRBJ2-7; D may match TRBD1 or TRBD2 (5 bases each). Germline lookup yields CDR1 SQVTM and CDR2 ANQGSEA. The CDR3 is made up of 13 amino acids. The CDR3 coding sequence is TGCGGCGTTGTGTGGGGGTCTACGTACGAGCAGTACTTC. Its protein product is CGVVWGSTYEQYF.

J is TRBJ1-2 and V is TRBV25-1; 7 nucleotides align to TRBD1. CDR1 is MGHDK, CDR2 SYGVNS, per germline. V gave up 6 bases and J gave up 4 bases; unmatched junction bases: 8. The CDR3 spans 14 residues. The CDR3 coding sequence is TGTGCCAGCAGGGGACAGATCCCTCCCTATGGCTACACCTTC. Amino acid sequence: CASRGQIPPYGYTF.

To note about this clonotype: Germline is not matched at one junction end, which may reflect a read error. The rearrangement joins TRBV5-1 to TRBJ2-3; 10 bases are a match to TRBD1. CDR3 length equals 15 residues. Looked up from germline, CDR1 is SGHRS and CDR2 is YFSETQ. The CDR3 DNA reads as TGCGCCAGCATCTTGACAGGGGGCAGTACAGATACGCAGTATTTT. Residues: CASILTGGSTDTQYF.

The J gene is TRBJ2-7, the V gene TRBV15; D unresolved. Between the trimmed V and J ends, which lost 1 base and 3 bases, there was a span of 1 base. This CDR3 spans 11 amino acids. Germline loops: CDR1 LNHNV, CDR2 YYDKDF (reference sequence). The CDR3 here is CATSRGYEQYF. CDR3 sequence (DNA): TGTGCCACCAGCAGAGGCTACGAGCAGTACTTC.

This sequence joins TRBV7-2 and TRBJ1-4; no clear D. The CDR3 has 14 amino acids. Germline CDR1 SGHTA, CDR2 FQGNSA. The ends were cut back, 4 bases at V and 2 bases at J, with 8 bases in the middle. CDR3 in DNA: TGTGCCAGCAGCTCGAGTCCCACTAATGAAAAACTGTTTTTT. It codes for CASSSSPTNEKLFF.

The rearrangement uses TRBV7-2 and TRBJ2-7; D is perhaps TRBD1 (5 bases). Germline lookup yields CDR1 SGHTA and CDR2 FQGNSA. The V end lost 1 base, the J end lost 5 bases, and 15 bases lay between the germline ends. This CDR3 contains 15 residues. CDR3: CASSLVVAGSHEQYF. CDR3 DNA sequence: TGTGCCAGCAGCTTAGTGGTCGCAGGGTCCCACGAGCAGTACTTC. Based on the CDR3 plus reference TRBV7-2 and TRBJ2-7, the full variable domain is GAGVSQSPSNKVTEKGKDVELRCDPISGHTALYWYRQSLGQGLEFLIYFQGNSAPDKSGLPSDRFSAERTGGSVSTLTIQRTQQEDSAVYLCASSLVVAGSHEQYFGPGTRLTVT.

The rearrangement uses TRBV29-1 and TRBJ2-1, with TRBD2 matching 7 bases. The DNA end favors TRBJ2-7, so the J call may be wrong. Germline V gene data show CDR1 as SQVTM and CDR2 as ANQGSEA. The CDR3 extends over 17 amino acids. This chain's CDR3 is CSVRTGWTRGVYNEQYF. DNA for the CDR3: TGCAGCGTTCGGACGGGCTGGACTAGAGGCGTATACAATGAGCAGTACTTC.

V is TRBV6-1 and J is TRBJ2-1, with D unresolved. CDR1 and CDR2 from the germline V gene are MNHNS and SASEGT. V lost 3 bases, J lost 3 bases, and 15 bases lay in between. CDR3 length: 16 residues. This chain's CDR3 is CASSDGPPSLYNEQFF. As DNA, the CDR3 is TGTGCCAGCAGTGACGGACCCCCGTCCCTCTACAATGAGCAGTTCTTC.

This chain uses TRBV27 with TRBJ2-7; either TRBD1 or TRBD2 may fit D (5 bases each). V lost 5 bases, J lost 3 bases, and 17 bases lay in between. The CDR3 contains 15 residues. Germline CDR1 is MNHEY and CDR2 is SMNVEV (reference sequence). This chain's CDR3 is CASSLGTVLFYEQYF. For the CDR3, the DNA is TGTGCCAGCAGTCTAGGGACCGTGTTATTCTACGAGCAGTACTTC.

This clonotype was observed a handful of times. This rearrangement joins TRBV3-1 to TRBJ1-2; no definite D call. CDR3 size: 15 residues. V shed 4 bases and J shed 1 base, with 13 bases lying between them. In germline, CDR1 is LGHDT, CDR2 YNNKEL (reference sequence). DNA for the CDR3: TGTGCCAGCAGCCCCCGGACGGGAGTTAACTATGGCTACACCTTC. Protein: CASSPRTGVNYGYTF.

V and J are TRBV12-3 or TRBV12-4 and TRBJ2-5; D is possibly TRBD1 (5 bases). V was shortened by 2 bases and J by 4 bases, with 17 bases between the two germline ends. CDR3 size: 16 residues. The CDR3 spells CASSLSSGRRRETQYF. The CDR3, as DNA: TGTGCCAGCAGTTTATCCTCAGGGCGAAGGAGAGAGACCCAGTACTTC.

There are many counts of this clonotype. This sequence joins TRBV30 and TRBJ1-1; a weak D match, TRBD1 (5 bases). The CDR3 totals 13 residues. CDR1 is GTSNPN, CDR2 SVGIG, per germline (reference sequence). V lost 7 bases and J 5 bases, leaving 17 bases between the germline ends. This CDR3 reads CASNGGVGTEAFF. CDR3 sequence (DNA): TGTGCCTCGAACGGGGGAGTTGGGACTGAAGCTTTCTTT.